Sequencing of this TCR beta chain was carried out in a study of T cell responses to AZD1222 COVID-19 vaccine. Profiling relied on immunoSEQ multiplex PCR, and the TCRdb table lists in-frame clones only, not all of them. The table records approximately 130,000 clones, around 85% of them present only once. Trimming took 3 bases from V and 3 from J; bases not matched to a gene: 3. Germline CDR1 and CDR2: LGHDT and YNNKEL (reference sequence). The CDR3 runs to 15 residues. Sample: peripheral blood, taken on day 0 of AZD1222 vaccination. V usage is TRBV3-1 (or the pseudogene TRBV3-2) and J usage is TRBJ2-3; 10 positions match TRBD1. This TCR was recovered from an adult in good health. The CDR3 region is CASSHDRGPTDTQYF. CDR3 in DNA: TGTGCCAGCAGCCACGACAGGGGGCCGACAGATACGCAGTATTTT.